These 20 T cell receptor beta chains were sequenced from one sample in a study of shared clonotypes between healthy human individuals. Using immunoSEQ multiplex PCR, the repertoire was profiled, and TCRdb retains in-frame clones only, with some absent. The sample consists of some 2,500,000 clones, 85% to 95% of them appearing once. The sample was naive CD4+ T cells from PBMCs. Subset specified: CD45RA+ positively selected. These receptors were collected from a young man in good health. Some clones in this sample may be carry-over from other donors' samples.

The chain uses TRBV27 and TRBJ2-3; 12 bases align to TRBD2. Germline CDR1 and CDR2: MNHEY and SMNVEV (reference sequence). Unmatched junction bases numbered 7, after V lost 0 bases and J lost 3 bases. The CDR3 is made up of 18 amino acids. The CDR3 is CASSLSKRLAGETDTQYF. The CDR3 DNA reads TGTGCCAGCAGTTTATCCAAACGACTAGCGGGAGAAACAGATACGCAGTATTTT.

V is TRBV29-1 and J is TRBJ2-6; D uncertain. The CDR3 has 14 amino acids. Trimming took off 4 bases at V and 0 bases at J, with 7 bases between the two ends. In germline, CDR1 is SQVTM, CDR2 ANQGSEA. CDR3 region: CSVGQLSGANVLTF. Here the CDR3 DNA reads TGCAGCGTTGGGCAGCTCTCTGGGGCCAACGTCCTGACTTTC.

The chain has TRBV6-5 and TRBJ2-7; tentative D call: TRBD2 (7 bases). This CDR3 comprises 15 residues. V was clipped by 7 bases and J by 0 bases, with 16 bases between them. Germline lookup yields CDR1 MNHEY and CDR2 SVGAGI. CDR3: CASNGRTAHSYEQYF. The CDR3 DNA is TGTGCCAGCAACGGGAGGACAGCACACTCCTACGAGCAGTACTTC.

In this sample, this clone turned up once. The chain has TRBV5-8 and TRBJ1-2; 11 bases agree with TRBD1. CDR1 SGHTS and CDR2 YDEGEE come from the germline V gene. Losses at the gene ends were 3 bases for V and 8 bases for J; bases not matched to a gene: 3. This CDR3 has 13 residues. The CDR3 nucleotides read TGTGCCAGCAGCTGGACAGGGGGCAGAGGCTACACCTTC. Translation: CASSWTGGRGYTF. Supplemented by reference TRBV5-8 and TRBJ1-2, the full variable domain reads EAGVTQSPTHLIKTRGQQATLRCSPISGHTSVYWYQQALGLGLQFLLWYDEGEERNRGNFPPRFSGRQFPNYSSELNVNALELEDSALYLCASSWTGGRGYTFGSGTRLTVV.

This rearrangement joins TRBV4-1 to TRBJ2-1; TRBD2 might be the D (5 bases). Germline V gives CDR1 MGHRA, CDR2 YSYEKL. The CDR3 is 19 residues long. The germline V and J ends were trimmed by 2 bases and 5 bases, with 25 bases remaining between them. CDR3 sequence reads: CASSQPRWSGRAPDNEQFF. CDR3 DNA sequence: TGCGCCAGCAGCCAACCCCGTTGGAGCGGAAGAGCTCCTGACAATGAGCAGTTCTTC.

The rearrangement joins TRBV2 to TRBJ2-7; 9 bases align to TRBD1. The J segment lost 5 bases and the V segment lost 6 bases, leaving 2 bases of the junction unmatched. The germline gives CDR1 SNHLY, CDR2 FYNNEI. CDR3 length: 12 amino acids. The CDR3 is CASRDRGHEQYF. The CDR3 bases are TGTGCCAGCAGGGACAGGGGCCACGAGCAGTACTTC.

V is TRBV12-5 and J is TRBJ2-5; D unresolved. V was pared by 6 bases and J by 0 bases, with 5 bases between. CDR3 length equals 12 residues. Per germline, CDR1 LGHNT and CDR2 FRNRAP. The DNA for the CDR3 is TGTGCTAGTGGAAAATACCAAGAGACCCAGTACTTC. Translating it yields CASGKYQETQYF.

This clone has a handful of counts. The rearrangement links TRBV7-2 to TRBJ1-1, with TRBD1 as a possible D gene (5 bases). Looked up from germline, CDR1 is SGHTA and CDR2 is FQGNSA. The CDR3 is made up of 14 amino acids. V was pared by 2 bases and J by 3 bases, with 10 bases between. The CDR3: CASSLQQADTEAFF. The CDR3 DNA reads as TGTGCCAGCAGCTTACAACAGGCCGACACTGAAGCTTTCTTT.

This clone came up once. The chain combines TRBV5-4 with TRBJ2-1; TRBD2 matches 11 bases. CDR3 length: 13 amino acids. V trimming: 2 bases; J trimming: 15 bases; junction bases outside the gene matches: 7. CDR1 SGHNT and CDR2 YYREEE come from the germline V gene (reference sequence). In nucleotides, the CDR3 is TGTGCCAGCAGCTTATATAGCGGGAGGGCCGCGTTCTTC. Residues: CASSLYSGRAAFF.

The chain recombines TRBV6-6 with TRBJ1-5; 9 bases map to TRBD1. The CDR3 totals 14 residues. The V and J ends lost 5 bases and 6 bases, in that order; junction bases with no gene match: 5. Germline CDR1 and CDR2: MNHNY and SVGAGI (reference sequence). The CDR3 loop is CASSHRGLSQPQHF. Here the CDR3 DNA reads TGTGCCAGCAGTCACAGGGGGCTTAGTCAGCCCCAGCATTTT.

This chain uses TRBV9 with TRBJ2-2; 14 bases map to TRBD2. CDR3 size: 18 residues. V was pared by 0 bases and J by 4 bases, with 5 bases of the junction left unmatched. In germline, CDR1 is SGDLS, CDR2 YYNGEE. This CDR3 reads CASSVDGGLAGATGELFF. The CDR3 coding sequence is TGTGCCAGCAGCGTAGATGGGGGACTAGCGGGAGCCACCGGGGAGCTGTTTTTT.

With respect to this clone: This CDR3 is also generated by other DNA sequences in the sample. J is TRBJ2-7 and V is TRBV7-9; 9 positions agree with TRBD1. Trimming at V came to 3 bases and at J to 5 bases, leaving 5 bases not matched to a gene. This CDR3 has 14 amino acids. CDR1 and CDR2 from the germline V gene are SEHNR and FQNEAQ (reference sequence). CDR3 nucleotide sequence: TGTGCCAGCAGCTTGGGACAGGGCGCCCACGAGCAGTACTTC. It translates to CASSLGQGAHEQYF.

V and J are TRBV21-1 and TRBJ2-7; the D call in the table, TRBD1, was not verified against the DNA. TRBV21-1 is classified as a pseudogene. This CDR3 comprises 17 residues. For the CDR3, the DNA is TGTGCCAGCTGCCGAAGAATTTATACAAGTCTTTCCTACGAGCAGTACTTC. As protein: CASCRRIYTSLSYEQYF.

This chain uses TRBV6-5 with TRBJ1-5; no clear D gene. CDR3 length: 15 residues. Germline-derived CDR1 and CDR2 are MNHEY and SVGAGI. Trimming took 0 bases from V and 3 from J, leaving 9 bases between them. The CDR3 DNA reads as TGTGCCAGCAGTTACTCGTACAGCTACAATCAGCCCCAGCATTTT. Translating gives CASSYSYSYNQPQHF.

A remark on this clone: The junction departs from germline at one end; a sequencing error may be responsible. The chain combines TRBV29-1 with TRBJ2-3; a possible D gene is TRBD1 (6 bases). Germline-derived CDR1 and CDR2 are SQVTM and ANQGSEA. The CDR3 covers 11 residues. This CDR3 is CGGSPTDTQYF. The CDR3 DNA reads TGTGGGGGCTCCCCGACAGATACGCAGTATTTT.

This clone came up once. CDR3 DNA sequence: TGTGCCAGCAGCTTTGGGCCTGAGGGGGAGCAGTACTTC. It specifies CASSFGPEGEQYF. This chain uses TRBV7-9 with TRBJ2-7; possibly TRBD1 or TRBD2 for D (5 bases each). V gave up 3 bases and J gave up 7 bases, with 13 bases separating them. The CDR3 is 13 amino acids. Germline V gene sequence: CDR1 SEHNR, CDR2 FQNEAQ (reference sequence).

V usage is TRBV28 and J usage is TRBJ1-1, with D unclear. This CDR3 spans 13 amino acids. V lost 8 bases to trimming and J lost 0 bases, with 10 bases between them. Per the germline V gene, CDR1 is MDHEN and CDR2 is SYDVKM. CDR3 bases: TGTGCCAGCCTCGGAATCCTGAACACTGAAGCTTTCTTT. Translated: CASLGILNTEAFF.

The chain employs TRBV9 and TRBJ1-1; maybe TRBD1 (5 bases). The V end was cut by 0 bases, the J end by 4 bases, with 13 bases between. CDR1 is SGDLS and CDR2 is YYNGEE in the germline V gene. This CDR3 has 15 amino acids. CDR3 coding DNA: TGTGCCAGCAGCGTAGCGGGGGTAGGAGGCACTGAAGCTTTCTTT. This translates into CASSVAGVGGTEAFF.

The genes are TRBV7-9 and TRBJ1-3, with 8 bases matching TRBD1. V trimming: 5 bases; J trimming: 2 bases; junction bases outside the gene matches: 8. The CDR3 totals 16 residues. Germline V gene lookup returns CDR1 SEHNR and CDR2 FQNEAQ (reference sequence). The CDR3 region is CASSTPTGAPGNTIYF. For the CDR3, the DNA is TGTGCCAGCAGCACACCGACAGGGGCCCCTGGAAACACCATATATTTT.

In its sample, this clone was seen a few times. The CDR3 bases are TGTGCCAGCAGTGAACTGGACAGTGAAGCTTTCTTT. Amino acid sequence: CASSELDSEAFF. V is TRBV2 and J is TRBJ1-1; possible D gene TRBD1, 6 bases. The CDR3 length is 12 residues. Trimming took 2 bases from V and 7 from J, leaving 8 bases between them. Per germline, CDR1 SNHLY and CDR2 FYNNEI. The full variable domain, its missing parts supplied by reference TRBV2 and TRBJ1-1, is EPEVTQTPSHQVTQMGQEVILRCVPISNHLYFYWYRQILGQKVEFLVSFYNNEISEKSEIFDDQFSVERPDGSNFTLKIRSTKLEDSAMYFCASSELDSEAFFGQGTRLTVV.